One sample yielded the 18 T cell receptor beta chains listed below, sequenced in a study of blood T cells in healthy people across ages (dated by TCRdb to the mid-2010s). The method was 5' RACE. Sequencing relied on an Illumina HiSeq 2500. The second PCR ran for about 7 to 11 cycles and used a J-beta primer mix along with a sample-barcoded 5' primer. The raw public data were reprocessed by TCRdb itself: fastp quality trimming at Q25, MiXCR clonotype calling, in-frame beta chains only. Records with the same CDR3 protein are collapsed into one entry carrying the most frequent genes and DNA. For this sample the table gives about 1,400,000 distinct CDR3 sequences, of which approximately 42% were detected only once. The top ten clones comprise roughly 7.9% of the sample. The sequencing input was blood. These receptors originate from a woman aged 18-29 years in good health.

This clonotype was picked up one time. This chain uses TRBV3-1 with TRBJ1-6; 9 positions match TRBD1. Per germline, CDR1 LGHDT and CDR2 YNNKEL (reference sequence). Losses at the gene ends were 5 bases for V and 8 bases for J; bases not matched to a gene: 13. The CDR3 extends over 17 amino acids. The CDR3 reads CASSKSSRRTGDSPLHF. CDR3 sequence (DNA): TGTGCCAGCAGCAAATCTTCCCGCCGGACAGGGGATTCACCCCTCCACTTT. Full variable domain (outside the CDR3, taken from reference TRBV3-1 and TRBJ1-6): DTAVSQTPKYLVTQMGNDKSIKCEQNLGHDTMYWYKQDSKKFLKIMFSYNNKELIINETVPNRFSPKSPDKAHLNLHINSLELGDSAVYFCASSKSSRRTGDSPLHFGNGTRLTVT.

The CDR3 sequence: CASSLREAGTDTQYF. In DNA, the CDR3 is TGTGCCAGCAGCTTACGCGAGGCTGGCACAGATACGCAGTATTTT. The rearrangement uses TRBV7-6 and TRBJ2-3; D gene ambiguous. This CDR3 spans 15 amino acids. The V gene's germline CDR1 is SGHVS and CDR2 FNYEAQ. Deletions cut 2 bases from V and 1 base from J, with 10 bases between.

This clonotype was seen a handful of times. The V and J genes are TRBV24-1 and TRBJ2-1; D may be TRBD1 (5 bases). The CDR3 covers 13 residues. V lost 4 bases and J lost 5, with 8 bases in between. Germline V lookup: CDR1 KGHDR, CDR2 SFDVKD. CDR3 region: CATSDTGDNEQFF. In nucleotides, the CDR3 is TGTGCCACCAGTGACACAGGAGACAATGAGCAGTTCTTC.

This chain links TRBV7-6 with TRBJ2-1, with D possibly TRBD1 on 5 matching bases. Germline CDR1 and CDR2: SGHVS and FNYEAQ. CDR3 size: 16 residues. Trimming cost V 4 bases and J 7 bases, with 20 bases left between them. The CDR3 DNA follows: TGTGCCAGCAGCTCCGCTAGACAGTCTTTTTCGAATGAGCAGTTCTTC. This translates into CASSSARQSFSNEQFF.

The genes are TRBV10-3 and TRBJ1-2, with a possible D match to TRBD1 (6 bases). Germline CDR1 is ENHRY and CDR2 is SYGVKD. CDR3 size: 14 residues. Trimming took 11 bases from V and 1 from J, leaving 17 bases between them. The DNA of the CDR3 is TGTGCCGCCTACGGACAGACCAATAACTATGGCTACACCTTC. This encodes CAAYGQTNNYGYTF.

This clonotype was picked up a small number of times. V and J are TRBV20-1 and TRBJ2-1, with 7 positions matching TRBD2. The V segment lost 1 base and the J segment 5 bases; nucleotides outside the gene matches: 8. Looked up from germline, CDR1 is DFQATT and CDR2 is SNEGSKA (reference sequence). CDR3 size: 15 residues. CDR3 coding DNA: TGCAGTGCTAGAGTCCCTAGCGGACCTGACAATGAGCAGTTCTTC. Its translation is CSARVPSGPDNEQFF.

This clonotype has ten or more counts. Germline is not matched at one junction end, which may reflect a read error. The CDR3 sequence: CASSPGDQETQYF. DNA of the CDR3: TGTGCCAGCAGCCCGGGTGATCAAGAGACCCAGTACTTC. This chain uses TRBV5-1 with TRBJ2-5; D is uncertain. Germline values: CDR1 SGHRS, CDR2 YFSETQ. CDR3 length: 13 amino acids.

The count of this clonotype is one. The V call is TRBV27, the J call TRBJ1-5; the D gene is possibly TRBD1 (6 bases). Germline-derived CDR1 and CDR2 are MNHEY and SMNVEV (reference sequence). This CDR3 region has 14 residues. Trimming pared 5 bases from V and 6 bases from J, leaving 14 bases between. The CDR3 here is CASSHRGGSQPQHF. The CDR3 bases are TGTGCCAGCAGTCATCGGGGGGGCAGTCAGCCCCAGCATTTT.

This clonotype was counted between two and nine times. The chain uses TRBV20-1 and TRBJ1-4; 7 bases line up with TRBD1. Looked up from germline, CDR1 is DFQATT and CDR2 is SNEGSKA (reference sequence). J was trimmed by 8 bases and V by 4 bases; bases with no gene match: 13. CDR3 length: 15 amino acids. The CDR3 DNA reads TGCAGTGCTAACCAGATGACAGGGCGAGAGGAAAAACTGTTTTTT. This gives the protein CSANQMTGREEKLFF.

The V call is TRBV6-1, the J call TRBJ1-5; D gene unclear. Germline V gene sequence: CDR1 MNHNS, CDR2 SASEGT. This CDR3 region has 13 residues. V was shortened by 7 bases and J by 6 bases, with 13 bases between the two germline ends. The CDR3, as DNA: TGTGCCAGCATTTGGTGGGAGGGTCAGCCCCAGCATTTT. Translating gives CASIWWEGQPQHF.

The chain links TRBV20-1 to TRBJ2-5; 9 bases are shared with TRBD1. The DNA end is a closer match to TRBJ2-7, so the J assignment may be wrong. CDR3 size: 17 residues. Germline CDR1 reads DFQATT; CDR2 reads SNEGSKA (reference sequence). The CDR3 DNA reads as TGCAGTGCTCCTCGAGGGGCGGGACAGGGACTCACCTACGAGCAGTACTTC. It translates to CSAPRGAGQGLTYEQYF.

This clonotype was seen a few times. V and J are TRBV6-1 and TRBJ2-7, with TRBD2 as a possible D gene (6 bases). This CDR3 region has 13 residues. CDR1 and CDR2 from the germline V gene are MNHNS and SASEGT. V lost 7 bases and J 3 bases, leaving 13 bases between the germline ends. CDR3 in amino acids: CASTSGDRYEQYF. For the CDR3, the DNA is TGTGCCAGCACCTCGGGAGATCGCTACGAGCAGTACTTC.

The chain uses TRBV6-5 and TRBJ2-3, with 14 bases matching TRBD2. Germline CDR1 and CDR2: MNHEY and SVGAGI. Trimming took 1 base from V and 5 from J; bases not matched to a gene: 11. This CDR3 region has 19 residues. The CDR3, as DNA: TGTGCCAGCAGTTACTTGGGACTAGCGGGGGATTCAAACGGAGATACGCAGTATTTT. It translates to CASSYLGLAGDSNGDTQYF.

The sample holds a few counts of this clonotype. This chain links TRBV3-1 with TRBJ2-7; 9 positions agree with TRBD2. V was pared by 9 bases and J by 3 bases, with 12 bases of the junction left unmatched. This CDR3 is 15 amino acids long. CDR1 and CDR2 from the germline V gene are LGHDT and YNNKEL (reference sequence). CDR3 sequence reads: CASRGVVAGVYEQYF. The DNA for the CDR3 is TGTGCCAGTCGGGGGGTAGTAGCGGGAGTCTACGAGCAGTACTTC.

V is TRBV20-1 and J is TRBJ2-1; TRBD2 matches at 10 bases. J gave up 6 bases and V 0 bases, and 5 bases lay outside the gene matches. Germline CDR1 and CDR2: DFQATT and SNEGSKA (reference sequence). This CDR3 contains 15 residues. CDR3: CSARDGVAGGNEQFF. The DNA for the CDR3 is TGCAGTGCTAGAGATGGGGTAGCGGGAGGCAATGAGCAGTTCTTC.

This sequence joins TRBV7-3 and TRBJ2-3; 9 nucleotides line up with TRBD1. V was pared by 4 bases and J by 4 bases, with 6 bases of the junction left unmatched. This CDR3 comprises 15 residues. Germline-derived CDR1 and CDR2 are SGHTA and FQGTGA. The CDR3 DNA sequence: TGTGCCAGCAGCTCACAGGGGGCTATTGCAGATACGCAGTATTTT. This codes for CASSSQGAIADTQYF.

A few counts support this clonotype. The chain has TRBV9 and TRBJ2-4, with D perhaps assigned TRBD1 or TRBD2 (5 bases each). The J call may be mistaken, given a closer DNA end match to TRBJ2-7. The CDR3 consists of 14 residues. Germline V lookup: CDR1 SGDLS, CDR2 YYNGEE. The CDR3 bases are TGTGCCAGCAGCGTTCGGGACGCTAACTACGAGCAGTACTTC. Its translation is CASSVRDANYEQYF.

The chain joins TRBV20-1 to TRBJ2-5; 11 positions agree with TRBD2. Judging by the DNA end, TRBJ2-7 fits better; the J call may be wrong. CDR1 and CDR2 from the germline V gene are DFQATT and SNEGSKA (reference sequence). The CDR3 length is 13 residues. The CDR3: CSAKTSGTHEQYF. CDR3 nucleotides: TGCAGTGCGAAGACTAGCGGGACCCACGAGCAGTACTTC.